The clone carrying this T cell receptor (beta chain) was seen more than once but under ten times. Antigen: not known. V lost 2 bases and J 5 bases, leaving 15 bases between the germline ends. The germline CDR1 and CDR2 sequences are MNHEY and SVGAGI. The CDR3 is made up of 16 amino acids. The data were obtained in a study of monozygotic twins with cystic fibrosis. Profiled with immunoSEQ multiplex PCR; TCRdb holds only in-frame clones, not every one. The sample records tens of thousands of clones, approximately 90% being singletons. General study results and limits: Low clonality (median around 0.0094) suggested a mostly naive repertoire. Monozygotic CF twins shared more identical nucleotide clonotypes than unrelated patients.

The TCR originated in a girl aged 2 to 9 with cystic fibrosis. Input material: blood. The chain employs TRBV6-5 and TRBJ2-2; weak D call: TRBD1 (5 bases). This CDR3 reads CASSYGAGLGTGELFF. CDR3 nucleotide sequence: TGTGCCAGCAGTTACGGGGCAGGTCTTGGAACCGGGGAGCTGTTTTTT.